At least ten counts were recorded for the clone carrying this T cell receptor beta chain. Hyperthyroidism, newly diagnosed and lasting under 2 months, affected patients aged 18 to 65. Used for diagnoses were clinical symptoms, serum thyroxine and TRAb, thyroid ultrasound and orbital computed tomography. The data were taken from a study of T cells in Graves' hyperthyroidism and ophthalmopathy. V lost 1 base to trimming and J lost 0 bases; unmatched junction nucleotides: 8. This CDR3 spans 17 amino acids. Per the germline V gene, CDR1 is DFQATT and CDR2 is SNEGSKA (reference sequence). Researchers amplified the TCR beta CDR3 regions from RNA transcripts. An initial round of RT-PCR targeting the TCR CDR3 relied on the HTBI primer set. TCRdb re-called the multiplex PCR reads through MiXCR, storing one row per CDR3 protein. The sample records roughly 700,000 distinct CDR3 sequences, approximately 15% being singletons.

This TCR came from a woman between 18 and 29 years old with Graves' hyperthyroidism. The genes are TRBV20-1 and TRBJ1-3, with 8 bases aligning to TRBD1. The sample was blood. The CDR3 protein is CSARVRTQGDSGNTIYF. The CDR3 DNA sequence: TGCAGTGCTAGAGTCCGAACACAGGGGGACTCTGGAAACACCATATATTTT.